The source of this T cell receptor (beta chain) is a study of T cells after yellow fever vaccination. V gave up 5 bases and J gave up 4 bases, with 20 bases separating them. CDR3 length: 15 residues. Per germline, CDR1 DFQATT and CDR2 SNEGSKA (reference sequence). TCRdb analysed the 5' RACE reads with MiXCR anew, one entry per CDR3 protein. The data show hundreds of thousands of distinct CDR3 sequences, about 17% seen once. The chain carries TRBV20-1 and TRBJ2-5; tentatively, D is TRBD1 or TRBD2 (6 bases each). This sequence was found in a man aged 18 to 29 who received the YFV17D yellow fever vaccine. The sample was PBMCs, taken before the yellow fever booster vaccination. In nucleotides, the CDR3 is TGCAGTGCTGGGGGTCGAGGGGGGAGGAGAGAGACCCAGTACTTC. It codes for CSAGGRGGRRETQYF.